This T cell receptor (beta chain) is from a study of cytomegalovirus exposure and HLA in healthy donors. About the research overall: Of several hundred genotyped donors, roughly 86% clustered with self-reported Caucasian donors. Broader study findings: Later genetic work tied a missense DCLRE1C variant to beta-chain V and J trimming. A prior analysis recorded that most TCR beta V segments were productive about 90% or about 30% of the time.

The PCR used 60 Vbeta and 13 Jbeta primers. Clones were sequenced by immunoSEQ multiplex PCR, and TCRdb holds only the in-frame ones, with some missing. The sample lists around 110,000 clones, around 80% occurring once. Notes on this clone: Its antigen is still unknown.

The CDR3 has 11 residues. V lost 3 bases to trimming and J lost 5 bases, with 5 bases between them. CDR1 is SQVTM and CDR2 is ANQGSEA in the germline V gene. The chain is built from TRBV29-1 and TRBJ2-1; D is ambiguous. Material: PBMCs. This TCR was sampled from a man aged 25-45 years in good health and CMV-seropositive. CDR3 nucleotide sequence: TGCAGCGTTGACAGGAACAATGAGCAGTTCTTC. Residues: CSVDRNNEQFF.